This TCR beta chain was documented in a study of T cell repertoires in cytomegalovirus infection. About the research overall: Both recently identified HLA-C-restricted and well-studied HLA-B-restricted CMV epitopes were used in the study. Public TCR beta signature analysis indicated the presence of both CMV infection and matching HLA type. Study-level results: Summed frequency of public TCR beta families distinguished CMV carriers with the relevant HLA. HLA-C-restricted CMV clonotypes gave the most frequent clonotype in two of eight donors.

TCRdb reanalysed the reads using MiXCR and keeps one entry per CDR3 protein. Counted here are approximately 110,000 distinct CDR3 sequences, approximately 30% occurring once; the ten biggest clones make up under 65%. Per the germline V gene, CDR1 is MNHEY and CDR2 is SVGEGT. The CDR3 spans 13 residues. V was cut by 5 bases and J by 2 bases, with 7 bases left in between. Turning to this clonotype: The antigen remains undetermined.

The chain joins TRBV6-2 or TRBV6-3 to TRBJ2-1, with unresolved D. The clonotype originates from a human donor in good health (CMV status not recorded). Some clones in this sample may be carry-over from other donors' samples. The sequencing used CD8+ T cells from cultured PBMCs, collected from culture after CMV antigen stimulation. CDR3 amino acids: CASSPSAYNEQFF. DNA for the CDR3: TGTGCCAGCAGTCCGTCTGCCTACAATGAGCAGTTCTTC.